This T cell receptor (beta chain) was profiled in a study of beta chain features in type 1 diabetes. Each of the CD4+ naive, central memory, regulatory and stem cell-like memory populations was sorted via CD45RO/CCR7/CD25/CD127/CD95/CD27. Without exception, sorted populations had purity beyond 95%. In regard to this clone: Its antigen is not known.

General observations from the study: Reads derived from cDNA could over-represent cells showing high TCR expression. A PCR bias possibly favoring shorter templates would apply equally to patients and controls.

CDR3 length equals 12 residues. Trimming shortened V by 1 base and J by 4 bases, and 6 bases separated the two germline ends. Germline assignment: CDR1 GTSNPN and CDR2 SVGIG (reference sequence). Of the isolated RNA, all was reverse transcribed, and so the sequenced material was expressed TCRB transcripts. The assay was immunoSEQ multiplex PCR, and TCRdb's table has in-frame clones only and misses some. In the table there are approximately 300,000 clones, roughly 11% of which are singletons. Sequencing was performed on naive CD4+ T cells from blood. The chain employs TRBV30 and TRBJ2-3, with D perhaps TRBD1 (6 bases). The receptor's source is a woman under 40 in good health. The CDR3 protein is CAWSGTADTQYF. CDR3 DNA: TGTGCCTGGAGTGGGACAGCAGATACGCAGTATTTT.